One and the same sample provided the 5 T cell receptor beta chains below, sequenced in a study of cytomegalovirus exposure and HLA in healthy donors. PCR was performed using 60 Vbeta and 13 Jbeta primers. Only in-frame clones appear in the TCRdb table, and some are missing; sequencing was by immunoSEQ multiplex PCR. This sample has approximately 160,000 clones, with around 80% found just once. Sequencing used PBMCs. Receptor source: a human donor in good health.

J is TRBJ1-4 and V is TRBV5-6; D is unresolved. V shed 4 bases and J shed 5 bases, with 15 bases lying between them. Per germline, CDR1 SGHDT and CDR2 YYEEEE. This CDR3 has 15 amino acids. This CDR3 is CASSPTKRHNEKLFF. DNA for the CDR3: TGTGCCAGCAGCCCCACCAAAAGACACAATGAAAAACTGTTTTTT.

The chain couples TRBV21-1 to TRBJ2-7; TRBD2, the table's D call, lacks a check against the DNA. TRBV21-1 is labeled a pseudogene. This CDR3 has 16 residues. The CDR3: CASSKGYSGGADEQYF. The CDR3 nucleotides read TGTGCCAGCAGCAAAGGATATAGCGGGGGGGCCGACGAGCAGTACTTC.

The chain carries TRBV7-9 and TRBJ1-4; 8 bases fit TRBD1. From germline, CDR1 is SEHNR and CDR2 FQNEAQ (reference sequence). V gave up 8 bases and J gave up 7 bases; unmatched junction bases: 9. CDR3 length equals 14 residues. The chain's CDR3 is CASRGGQEGEKLFF. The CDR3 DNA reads TGTGCCAGCCGCGGGGGACAGGAGGGTGAAAAACTGTTTTTT.

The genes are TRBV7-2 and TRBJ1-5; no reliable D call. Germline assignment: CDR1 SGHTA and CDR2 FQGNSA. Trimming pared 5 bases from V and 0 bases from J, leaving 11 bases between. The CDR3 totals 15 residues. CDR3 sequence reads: CASSRWRDSNQPQHF. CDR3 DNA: TGTGCCAGCAGCCGGTGGAGGGATAGCAATCAGCCCCAGCATTTT.

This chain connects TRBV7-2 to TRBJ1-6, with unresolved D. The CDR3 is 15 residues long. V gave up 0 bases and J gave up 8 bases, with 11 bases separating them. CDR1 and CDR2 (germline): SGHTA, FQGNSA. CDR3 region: CASSLAPLEDSPLHF. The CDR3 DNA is TGTGCCAGCAGCTTAGCACCCCTCGAGGATTCACCCCTCCACTTT.